What follows are 30 T cell receptor beta chains derived from one specimen sequenced in a study of cytomegalovirus exposure and HLA in healthy donors. Primers for the PCR totalled 60 Vbeta and 13 Jbeta. Only in-frame clones appear in the TCRdb table, and some are missing; sequencing was by immunoSEQ multiplex PCR. The table shows some 130,000 clones, with 76% occurring only once. Sequenced: PBMCs. The receptors derive from a man aged 35 to 55 in good health and CMV-seronegative.

CDR3 DNA sequence: TGTGCTAGTGGTCCTGACAGTCTCGGTCAGCCCCAGCATTTT. This gives the protein CASGPDSLGQPQHF. This chain connects TRBV12-5 to TRBJ1-5; perhaps TRBD1 as D (5 bases). The CDR3 spans 14 residues. The germline V gene encodes CDR1 LGHNT and CDR2 FRNRAP. Trimming pared 5 bases from V and 6 bases from J, leaving 14 bases between.

This clone was seen a single time. This sequence joins TRBV27 and TRBJ2-7; D may be TRBD2 (6 bases). Germline lookup yields CDR1 MNHEY and CDR2 SMNVEV (reference sequence). The length of the CDR3 is 12 residues. Deletions cut 6 bases from V and 6 bases from J, with 12 bases between. The CDR3: CASSSLAAEQYF. The CDR3 nucleotides are TGTGCCAGCAGCTCACTAGCAGCCGAGCAGTACTTC.

This chain connects TRBV7-2 to TRBJ2-3; 10 bases are shared with TRBD2. Germline CDR1 reads SGHTA; CDR2 reads FQGNSA. Unmatched junction bases numbered 9, after V lost 5 bases and J lost 7 bases. This CDR3 is 15 amino acids long. Here the CDR3 DNA reads TGTGCCAGCAGCACCCAGCGGGGGGGCACGAATACGCAGTATTTT. This gives the protein CASSTQRGGTNTQYF.

CDR3 amino acids: CASSPRAGLGETQYF. CDR3 sequence (DNA): TGTGCCAGCAGCCCCCGGGCGGGCCTGGGGGAGACCCAGTACTTC. The chain carries TRBV25-1 and TRBJ2-5; D might be TRBD2 (5 bases). Germline values: CDR1 MGHDK, CDR2 SYGVNS. The CDR3 sequence is 15 residues long. Trimming took off 6 bases at V and 5 bases at J, with 19 bases between the two ends.

V and J are TRBV9 and TRBJ1-2, with a tentative D call TRBD1 (6 bases). Between the trimmed V and J ends, which lost 0 bases and 4 bases, there was a span of 16 bases. Looked up from germline, CDR1 is SGDLS and CDR2 is YYNGEE. The length of the CDR3 is 16 residues. In DNA, the CDR3 is TGTGCCAGCAGCGTAGCTACGGCAGGGGAGGGCTATGGCTACACCTTC. Protein product: CASSVATAGEGYGYTF. Variable domain in full (rest from reference TRBV9 and TRBJ1-2): DSGVTQTPKHLITATGQRVTLRCSPRSGDLSVYWYQQSLDQGLQFLIQYYNGEERAKGNILERFSAQQFPDLHSELNLSSLELGDSALYFCASSVATAGEGYGYTFGSGTRLTVV.

The chain employs TRBV30 and TRBJ2-5; D gene ambiguous. CDR3 length equals 11 residues. The ends were cut back, 3 bases at V and 3 bases at J, with 5 bases in the middle. CDR1 is GTSNPN, CDR2 SVGIG, per germline (reference sequence). DNA for the CDR3: TGTGCCTGGAGCCCAAAAGAGACCCAGTACTTC. It encodes CAWSPKETQYF.

There are a few counts of this clone. This rearrangement joins TRBV7-2 to TRBJ1-5; D unresolved. CDR1 is SGHTA, CDR2 FQGNSA, per germline. There are 15 residues in the CDR3. V was cut by 1 base and J by 3 bases, with 10 bases left in between. As DNA, the CDR3 is TGTGCCAGCAGCTTAGTCGCAGGCCACAATCAGCCCCAGCATTTT. Protein sequence: CASSLVAGHNQPQHF.

V is TRBV5-1 and J is TRBJ1-1, with 7 bases identical to TRBD1. The length of the CDR3 is 15 residues. Germline CDR1 is SGHRS and CDR2 is YFSETQ. The V segment lost 1 base and the J segment 1 base; nucleotides outside the gene matches: 4. The CDR3 protein is CASSLTGVGNTEAFF. The CDR3 DNA reads TGCGCCAGCAGCTTGACAGGGGTCGGGAACACTGAAGCTTTCTTT. The full variable domain, with the rest looked up from reference TRBV5-1 and TRBJ1-1, is KAGVTQTPRYLIKTRGQQVTLSCSPISGHRSVSWYQQTPGQGLQFLFEYFSETQRNKGNFPGRFSGRQFSNSRSEMNVSTLELGDSALYLCASSLTGVGNTEAFFGQGTRLTVV.

This clone was seen a single time. CDR3 nucleotide sequence: TGCGCCAGCAGCCAAGTCTTGGCAGGGCGGCCTGAAGCTTTCTTT. It encodes CASSQVLAGRPEAFF. The V and J genes are TRBV4-1 and TRBJ1-1, with a weak D call TRBD1 (5 bases). Deletions cut 1 base from V and 6 bases from J, with 15 bases between. Germline V gene sequence: CDR1 MGHRA, CDR2 YSYEKL. This CDR3 region has 15 residues.

This chain links TRBV19 with TRBJ1-5, with a weak D call TRBD1 (5 bases). The CDR3 consists of 15 residues. Germline V gives CDR1 LNHDA, CDR2 SQIVND (reference sequence). V lost 6 bases, J lost 7 bases, and 19 bases lay in between. This CDR3 is CASSPGSQRGQPQHF. The CDR3 DNA sequence: TGTGCCAGTAGCCCCGGGTCCCAAAGGGGACAGCCCCAGCATTTT.

The chain has TRBV5-8 and TRBJ1-3; no firm D call. CDR1 and CDR2 (germline): SGHTS, YDEGEE. The V end lost 4 bases, the J end lost 0 bases, and 14 bases lay between the germline ends. This CDR3 is built from 16 residues. The CDR3: CASSGGPTHSGNTIYF. CDR3 sequence (DNA): TGTGCCAGCAGCGGCGGGCCGACGCACTCTGGAAACACCATATATTTT.

The chain combines TRBV2 with TRBJ1-1, with 7 bases lining up with TRBD1. V was pared by 7 bases and J by 4 bases, with 12 bases of the junction left unmatched. The CDR3 has 15 residues. The germline CDR1 and CDR2 sequences are SNHLY and FYNNEI. CDR3 residues: CASKDRLSGRTEAFF. The CDR3 coding sequence is TGTGCCAGCAAGGACAGGCTATCGGGGCGCACTGAAGCTTTCTTT.

The V and J genes are TRBV28 and TRBJ2-7; TRBD2 matches at 8 bases. V lost 4 bases and J lost 1; bases outside the gene matches: 3. The CDR3 has 14 residues. Germline CDR1 and CDR2: MDHEN and SYDVKM. Here the CDR3 reads CASSYTSGSYEQYF. In DNA, the CDR3 is TGTGCCAGCAGTTATACTAGCGGATCCTACGAGCAGTACTTC.

This chain uses TRBV19 with TRBJ2-5; 10 bases line up with TRBD2. Germline CDR1 is LNHDA and CDR2 is SQIVND (reference sequence). V was pared by 3 bases and J by 5 bases, with 6 bases of the junction left unmatched. The CDR3 spans 15 residues. The CDR3 region is CASSILAGVGETQYF. The CDR3 nucleotides are TGTGCCAGTAGTATTCTAGCGGGAGTGGGGGAGACCCAGTACTTC.

The chain couples TRBV5-1 to TRBJ2-5; D may be TRBD2 (5 bases). Between the trimmed V and J ends, which lost 7 bases and 5 bases, there was a span of 9 bases. Germline lookup yields CDR1 SGHRS and CDR2 YFSETQ. There are 11 residues in the CDR3. The CDR3 DNA follows: TGCGCCAGCGGATCGGGGGAGACCCAGTACTTC. This codes for CASGSGETQYF.

This clone is a singleton in its sample. The chain combines TRBV18 with TRBJ1-1, with 9 positions matching TRBD1. This CDR3 comprises 14 residues. CDR1 is KGHSH, CDR2 LQKENI, per germline. The V segment lost 0 bases and the J segment 10 bases; nucleotides outside the gene matches: 6. CDR3 sequence reads: CASSPPGTGSGAFF. The CDR3 nucleotides are TGTGCCAGCTCACCACCTGGGACAGGGAGTGGAGCTTTCTTT.

The rearrangement uses TRBV27 and TRBJ1-1, with 7 bases aligning to TRBD1. Germline values: CDR1 MNHEY, CDR2 SMNVEV (reference sequence). The CDR3 runs to 18 residues. J was trimmed by 4 bases and V by 8 bases; bases with no gene match: 22. The CDR3 reads CASFQNRGGRFTGTEAFF. The CDR3 DNA follows: TGTGCCAGCTTCCAAAACAGGGGCGGGCGGTTCACTGGCACTGAAGCTTTCTTT.

The chain employs TRBV6-1 and TRBJ1-4, with TRBD1 matching 8 bases. Trimming took 4 bases from V and 8 from J; bases not matched to a gene: 6. The CDR3 is 14 amino acids. Germline V gives CDR1 MNHNS, CDR2 SASEGT. The CDR3 coding sequence is TGTGCCAGCAGTGGCAGGGGGCGGGGGGAAAAACTGTTTTTT. Translating gives CASSGRGRGEKLFF.

The V gene is TRBV5-6, the J gene TRBJ1-1; the D gene is possibly TRBD1 (6 bases). CDR1 is SGHDT, CDR2 YYEEEE, per germline. The V end was cut by 1 base, the J end by 5 bases, with 12 bases between. There are 14 residues in the CDR3. The CDR3 DNA follows: TGTGCCAGCAGCTTGAGGGGGGGCCCGACTGAAGCTTTCTTT. It yields the protein CASSLRGGPTEAFF.

This chain joins TRBV19 and TRBJ2-3; TRBD1 matches at 8 bases. The germline V gene has CDR1 LNHDA and CDR2 SQIVND (reference sequence). The trim removed 4 bases at V and 1 base at J, leaving 4 bases unmatched. CDR3 length: 15 amino acids. The CDR3 sequence: CASSTRTGRTDTQYF. The DNA of the CDR3 is TGTGCCAGTAGTACGCGGACAGGGCGCACAGATACGCAGTATTTT.

The chain couples TRBV21-1 to TRBJ1-3; the table names TRBD1, a call not compared with the DNA. TRBV21-1 is a pseudogene segment. CDR3 length: 15 amino acids. The CDR3 DNA reads TGTGCCAGCAGCAAACTGGGACACCTGGGAAACACCATATATTTT. Translating it yields CASSKLGHLGNTIYF.

This chain connects TRBV5-1 to TRBJ2-5, with TRBD2 identical over 8 bases. The germline V gene has CDR1 SGHRS and CDR2 YFSETQ. The CDR3 spans 15 residues. V shed 1 base and J 5 bases; nucleotides not matched to a gene: 7. CDR3 bases: TGCGCCAGCAGCTTGACCAGCGGGAGTTTGGAGACCCAGTACTTC. Amino acid sequence: CASSLTSGSLETQYF.

The genes are TRBV28 and TRBJ2-7, with a tentative D call TRBD2 (5 bases). CDR1 and CDR2 (germline): MDHEN, SYDVKM. This CDR3 comprises 14 residues. Trimming cost V 1 base and J 7 bases, with 14 bases left between them. CDR3: CASSLSQRAWEQYF. CDR3 coding DNA: TGTGCCAGCAGTTTATCTCAGAGGGCTTGGGAGCAGTACTTC.

V usage is TRBV7-2 and J usage is TRBJ2-3, with D maybe TRBD2 (5 bases). The CDR3 length is 15 residues. The V gene lost 4 bases and the J gene lost 6 bases, with 17 bases spanning the gap. Germline lookup yields CDR1 SGHTA and CDR2 FQGNSA. CDR3 nucleotides: TGTGCCAGCAGCTCGTGGGGTGGGAGTAGTGATACGCAGTATTTT. Amino acid sequence: CASSSWGGSSDTQYF.

This clone was picked up one time. This chain joins TRBV5-6 and TRBJ1-2, with 9 positions matching TRBD1. The CDR3 has 15 amino acids. In germline, CDR1 is SGHDT, CDR2 YYEEEE. V dropped 0 bases and J dropped 1; count of bases not matched to a gene: 1. The CDR3 reads CASSLGQGVNYGYTF. As DNA, the CDR3 is TGTGCCAGCAGCTTGGGACAGGGGGTTAACTATGGCTACACCTTC.

The rearrangement links TRBV6-5 to TRBJ2-7; 7 bases match TRBD1. The germline gives CDR1 MNHEY, CDR2 SVGAGI. V lost 5 bases, J lost 1 base, and 8 bases stayed unmatched. CDR3 length: 15 amino acids. The CDR3 sequence: CASSGRDSGSYEQYF. CDR3 sequence (DNA): TGTGCCAGCAGTGGCCGGGACAGTGGATCCTACGAGCAGTACTTC.

The chain couples TRBV7-9 to TRBJ2-3; 8 positions match TRBD2. Per the germline V gene, CDR1 is SEHNR and CDR2 is FQNEAQ (reference sequence). This CDR3 spans 15 amino acids. Trimming at V came to 3 bases and at J to 5 bases, leaving 7 bases not matched to a gene. The CDR3 nucleotides are TGTGCCAGCAGCTTCGGGACTAGGGGCGGAGATACGCAGTATTTT. Its translation: CASSFGTRGGDTQYF.

J is TRBJ2-3 and V is TRBV27; the D gene is possibly TRBD1 (6 bases). V was trimmed by 0 bases and J by 2 bases, leaving 18 bases between them. Germline V lookup: CDR1 MNHEY, CDR2 SMNVEV (reference sequence). This CDR3 is built from 18 residues. This chain's CDR3 is CASSLSNAGVAYTDTQYF. The CDR3 nucleotides read TGTGCCAGCAGTTTATCGAACGCAGGGGTCGCCTACACAGATACGCAGTATTTT.

The J gene is TRBJ1-2, the V gene TRBV6-6; 8 bases align to TRBD1. V was pared by 6 bases and J by 7 bases, with 7 bases of the junction left unmatched. The CDR3 is 13 residues long. The V gene's germline CDR1 is MNHNY and CDR2 SVGAGI (reference sequence). DNA for the CDR3: TGTGCCAGCAGCTCGGACAGGGTTGGTGGCTACACCTTC. Translation: CASSSDRVGGYTF.

The V call is TRBV4-3, the J call TRBJ2-3; 12 positions agree with TRBD1. The V segment lost 3 bases and the J segment 2 bases; nucleotides outside the gene matches: 9. Germline-derived CDR1 and CDR2 are LGHNA and YSLEER. CDR3 size: 18 residues. CDR3 in amino acids: CASSQAGTGGTNTDTQYF. The CDR3 DNA sequence: TGCGCCAGCAGCCAGGCCGGGACAGGGGGCACGAACACAGATACGCAGTATTTT.